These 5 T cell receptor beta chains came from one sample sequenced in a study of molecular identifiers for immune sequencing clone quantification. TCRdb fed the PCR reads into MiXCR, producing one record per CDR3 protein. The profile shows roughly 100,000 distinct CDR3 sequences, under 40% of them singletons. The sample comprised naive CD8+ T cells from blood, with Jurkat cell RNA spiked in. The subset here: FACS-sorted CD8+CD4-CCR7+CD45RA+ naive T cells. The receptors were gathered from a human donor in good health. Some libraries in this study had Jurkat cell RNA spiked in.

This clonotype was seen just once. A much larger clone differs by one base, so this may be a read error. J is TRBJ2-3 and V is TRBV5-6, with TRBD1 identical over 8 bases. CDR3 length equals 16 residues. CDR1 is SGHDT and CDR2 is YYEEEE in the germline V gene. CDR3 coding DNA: TGTGCCAGCGAGACAGGGGTCCCCTTCATCACAGATACGCTGTATTTT. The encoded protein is CASETGVPFITDTLYF.

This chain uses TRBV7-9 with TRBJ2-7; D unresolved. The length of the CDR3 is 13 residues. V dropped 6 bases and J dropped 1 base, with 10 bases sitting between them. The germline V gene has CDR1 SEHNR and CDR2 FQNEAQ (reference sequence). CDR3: CASSMDQSYEQYF. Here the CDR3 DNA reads TGTGCCAGCAGTATGGACCAATCCTACGAGCAGTACTTC.

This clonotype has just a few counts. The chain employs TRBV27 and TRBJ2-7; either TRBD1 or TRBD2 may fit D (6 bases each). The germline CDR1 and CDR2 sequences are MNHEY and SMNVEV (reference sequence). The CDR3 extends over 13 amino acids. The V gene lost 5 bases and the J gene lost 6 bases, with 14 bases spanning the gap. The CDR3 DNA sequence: TGTGCCAGCAGTGGGGTAGGGGGGCGCGAGCAGTACTTC. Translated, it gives CASSGVGGREQYF.

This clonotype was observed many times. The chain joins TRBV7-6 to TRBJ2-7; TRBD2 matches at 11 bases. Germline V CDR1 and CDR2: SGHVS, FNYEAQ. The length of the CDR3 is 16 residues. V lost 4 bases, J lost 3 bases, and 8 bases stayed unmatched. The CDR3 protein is CASSYGLAGNSYEQYF. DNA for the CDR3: TGTGCCAGCAGCTACGGACTAGCGGGCAATAGCTACGAGCAGTACTTC.

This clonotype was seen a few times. CDR3: CATSEGAGSEQYF. The CDR3 DNA is TGTGCCACCAGTGAGGGGGCTGGGTCCGAGCAGTACTTC. The chain combines TRBV24-1 with TRBJ2-7; D possibly corresponds to TRBD1 (6 bases). The germline V and J ends were trimmed by 4 bases and 6 bases, with 12 bases remaining between them. The CDR3 totals 13 residues. The germline gives CDR1 KGHDR, CDR2 SFDVKD.